Here is one T cell receptor beta chain with its context. Distinct nucleotide sequences in the sample also encode this CDR3. This sample stems from a study of blood T cell repertoires in COVID-19. As originally analysed: Amplification with reference gene primers provided the estimates of nucleated cell counts. Produced via immunoSEQ multiplex PCR; TCRdb's table is partial and in-frame only. The DNA gave D and trimming, while V, J and clone size come from that table. The data hold approximately 250,000 clones, with around 90% observed a single time. Per the germline V gene, CDR1 is SGHAT and CDR2 is FQNNGV. The CDR3 is made up of 14 amino acids. V was trimmed by 3 bases and J by 0 bases, leaving 8 bases between them.

This chain joins TRBV11-2 and TRBJ1-2, with D maybe TRBD1 (5 bases). The sequenced sample consisted of peripheral blood. This clonotype was obtained from a man younger than 45 with COVID-19, enrolled during active disease. The CDR3 bases are TGTGCCAGCAGCTTGATCAGGGCTAACTATGGCTACACCTTC. This translates into CASSLIRANYGYTF.